Sequencing of this T cell receptor beta chain was carried out in a study of cytomegalovirus exposure and HLA in healthy donors. Remarks on this clone: Its antigen is currently unknown.

Germline CDR1 SNHLY, CDR2 FYNNEI. V lost 4 bases to trimming and J lost 6 bases; unmatched junction nucleotides: 2. This CDR3 has 15 residues. Whole-study results and caveats: A classifier reportedly called cytomegalovirus status with high sensitivity and specificity.

The method was immunoSEQ multiplex PCR; TCRdb's version includes in-frame clones alone and lacks a portion of them. This table has approximately 280,000 clones, around nine tenths appearing once. The chain carries TRBV2 and TRBJ2-2; 13 bases match TRBD2. The sample was PBMCs. The receptor was derived from a woman under 30 in good health and CMV-seronegative. Here the CDR3 reads CASSGTSGSSGELFF. CDR3 DNA: TGTGCCAGCAGTGGGACTAGCGGGAGTTCCGGGGAGCTGTTTTTT.